Each of the 9 T cell receptor beta chains below was sequenced from the same sample in a study of glioma-infiltrating T cells. Using RNA template, CDR3s of TCR alpha and beta were amplified with iRepertoire arm-PCR. TCRdb redid the calling of the multiplex PCR reads with MiXCR, one entry per CDR3 protein. The sample shows some 160,000 distinct CDR3 sequences, roughly 45% of them seen only once. The sample consisted of glioma tissue, nonneoplastic brain tissue, or PBMCs (not recorded which). These receptors were collected from a human donor with low-grade glioma or glioblastoma, undergoing nonglioma brain surgery, or in good health (not recorded which).

This clonotype was counted ten times or more. The chain employs TRBV7-8 and TRBJ2-3, with D uncertain. The V end was cut by 0 bases, the J end by 3 bases, with 4 bases between. CDR1 SGHVS and CDR2 FQNEAQ come from the germline V gene. The CDR3 loop spans 13 amino acids. CDR3 bases: TGTGCCAGCAGCTTAGCAGAAACAGATACGCAGTATTTT. Its protein product is CASSLAETDTQYF.

V is TRBV3-1 and J is TRBJ1-3; no definite D call. CDR1 and CDR2 from the germline V gene are LGHDT and YNNKEL (reference sequence). Trimming pared 2 bases from V and 4 bases from J, leaving 15 bases between. This CDR3 is built from 16 residues. DNA of the CDR3: TGTGCCAGCAGCCAAATGGCCGGTCCGGGCGGAAACACCATATATTTT. Amino acids: CASSQMAGPGGNTIYF. Combining the CDR3 with reference TRBV3-1 and TRBJ1-3 gives the whole variable domain DTAVSQTPKYLVTQMGNDKSIKCEQNLGHDTMYWYKQDSKKFLKIMFSYNNKELIINETVPNRFSPKSPDKAHLNLHINSLELGDSAVYFCASSQMAGPGGNTIYFGEGSWLTVV.

A remark on this clonotype: The junction departs from the called germline gene at one end, perhaps through a read error. The J gene is TRBJ2-6, the V gene TRBV27; tentatively, D is TRBD1 or TRBD2 (5 bases each). The CDR3 runs 14 residues. The germline V gene encodes CDR1 MNHEY and CDR2 SMNVEV (reference sequence). The CDR3 here is CTSTAAAGAKALTF. In DNA form, the CDR3 reads TGTACCAGCACTGCGGCAGCCGGGGCCAAAGCCCTGACTTTC.

Many counts were recorded for this clonotype. The chain carries TRBV7-2 and TRBJ2-3; 8 bases fit TRBD2. This CDR3 has 14 amino acids. Germline loops: CDR1 SGHTA, CDR2 FQGNSA. After removal of 5 bases from V and 6 bases from J, the junction contained 7 bases not matched to a gene. CDR3 loop: CASSQGRGRDTQYF. The CDR3 nucleotides read TGTGCCAGCAGCCAAGGGCGCGGGAGGGATACGCAGTATTTT. The full variable domain, its missing parts supplied by reference TRBV7-2 and TRBJ2-3, is GAGVSQSPSNKVTEKGKDVELRCDPISGHTALYWYRQSLGQGLEFLIYFQGNSAPDKSGLPSDRFSAERTGGSVSTLTIQRTQQEDSAVYLCASSQGRGRDTQYFGPGTRLTVL.

Points on this clonotype: The germline gene is not matched at one end of the junction; a read error may be the cause. V gene TRBV20-1 combines with J gene TRBJ2-6; possibly TRBD1 for D (6 bases). CDR1 and CDR2 from the germline V gene are DFQATT and SNEGSKA (reference sequence). This CDR3 contains 16 residues. The CDR3 DNA reads as TGCAGTGCTAGGGCAGGGGTTCGATCTGGGGCCAAAGTCCTGACTTTC. Translating it yields CSARAGVRSGAKVLTF.

The sample holds a few counts of this clonotype. The rearrangement uses TRBV3-1 and TRBJ2-3, with 9 bases fitting TRBD2. The CDR3 spans 15 residues. After removal of 7 bases from V and 1 base from J, the junction contained 6 bases not matched to a gene. Germline V gene lookup returns CDR1 LGHDT and CDR2 YNNKEL (reference sequence). For the CDR3, the DNA is TGTGCCAGCAATCCAGCGGGAGGACGCACAGATACGCAGTATTTT. As protein: CASNPAGGRTDTQYF.

The genes are TRBV5-1 and TRBJ2-1; TRBD2 is a possible D gene (5 bases). Trimming took 0 bases from V and 5 from J, leaving 15 bases between them. The CDR3 length is 16 residues. Germline V lookup: CDR1 SGHRS, CDR2 YFSETQ. The CDR3 spells CASSLARGGSNNEQFF. The CDR3 bases are TGCGCCAGCAGCTTGGCCCGGGGTGGGAGTAACAATGAGCAGTTCTTC.

The rearrangement joins TRBV3-1 to TRBJ2-4; D gene uncertain. Trimming took 0 bases from V and 0 from J, leaving 9 bases between them. The germline gives CDR1 LGHDT, CDR2 YNNKEL (reference sequence). CDR3 length equals 16 residues. CDR3 amino acids: CASSQDSGLAKNIQYF. In DNA form, the CDR3 reads TGTGCCAGCAGCCAAGATTCCGGTCTAGCCAAAAACATTCAGTACTTC.

For this clonotype: The junction and the germline gene differ at one end; a read error may be behind it. The gene calls are TRBV4-2 and TRBJ2-5, with 7 bases that match TRBD2. CDR3 length equals 16 residues. In germline, CDR1 is LGHNA, CDR2 YNFKEQ. This chain's CDR3 is CASSSFASGREETKYF. The CDR3 DNA reads TGTGCCAGCAGCTCTTTCGCTAGCGGTAGGGAAGAGACCAAGTACTTC.